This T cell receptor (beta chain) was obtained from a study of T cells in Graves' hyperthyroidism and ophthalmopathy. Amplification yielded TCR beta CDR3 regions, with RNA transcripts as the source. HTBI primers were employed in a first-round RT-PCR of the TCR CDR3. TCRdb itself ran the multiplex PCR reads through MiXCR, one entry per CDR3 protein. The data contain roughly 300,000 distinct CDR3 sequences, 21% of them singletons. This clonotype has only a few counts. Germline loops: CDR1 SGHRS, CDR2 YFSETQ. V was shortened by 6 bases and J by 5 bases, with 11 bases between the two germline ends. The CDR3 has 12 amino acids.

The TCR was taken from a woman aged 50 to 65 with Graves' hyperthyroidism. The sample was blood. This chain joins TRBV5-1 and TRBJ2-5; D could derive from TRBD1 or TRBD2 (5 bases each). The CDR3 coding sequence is TGCGCCAGCAAGGTCCGGGGCGAGACCCAGTACTTC. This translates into CASKVRGETQYF.